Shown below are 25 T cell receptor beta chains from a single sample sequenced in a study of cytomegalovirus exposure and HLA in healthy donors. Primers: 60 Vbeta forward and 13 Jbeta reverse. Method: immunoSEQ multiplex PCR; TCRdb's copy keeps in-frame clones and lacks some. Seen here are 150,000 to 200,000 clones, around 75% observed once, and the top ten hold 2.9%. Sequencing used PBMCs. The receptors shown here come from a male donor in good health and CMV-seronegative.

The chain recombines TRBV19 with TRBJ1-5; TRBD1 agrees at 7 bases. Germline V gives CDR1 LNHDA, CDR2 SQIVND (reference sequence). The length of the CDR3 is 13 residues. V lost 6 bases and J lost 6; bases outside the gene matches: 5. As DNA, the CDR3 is TGTGCCAGTAGGGAGACAGGGACTCAGCCCCAGCATTTT. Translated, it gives CASRETGTQPQHF.

The chain's CDR3 is CASSPTGGTDTQYF. For the CDR3, the DNA is TGTGCCAGCAGTCCAACAGGGGGTACAGATACGCAGTATTTT. The rearrangement links TRBV28 to TRBJ2-3; 8 bases align to TRBD1. Germline values: CDR1 MDHEN, CDR2 SYDVKM. The ends lost 5 bases at V and 3 bases at J; junction bases unmatched: 4. The CDR3 loop spans 14 amino acids.

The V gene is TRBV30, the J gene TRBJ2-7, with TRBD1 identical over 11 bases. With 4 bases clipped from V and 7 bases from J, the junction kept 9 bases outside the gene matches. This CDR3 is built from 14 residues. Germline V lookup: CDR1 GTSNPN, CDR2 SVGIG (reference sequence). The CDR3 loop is CAWNWGTGGLEQYF. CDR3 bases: TGTGCCTGGAATTGGGGGACAGGGGGGCTAGAGCAGTACTTC.

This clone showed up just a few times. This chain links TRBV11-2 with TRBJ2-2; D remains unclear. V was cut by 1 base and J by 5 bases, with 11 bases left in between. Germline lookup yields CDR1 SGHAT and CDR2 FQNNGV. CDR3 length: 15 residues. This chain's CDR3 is CASSLGWAATGELFF. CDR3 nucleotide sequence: TGTGCCAGCAGCTTAGGGTGGGCCGCAACCGGGGAGCTGTTTTTT.

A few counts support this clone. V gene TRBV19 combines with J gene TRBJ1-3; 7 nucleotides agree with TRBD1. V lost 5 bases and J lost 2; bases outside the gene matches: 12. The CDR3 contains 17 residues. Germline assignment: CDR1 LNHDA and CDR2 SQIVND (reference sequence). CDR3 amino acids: CASSLVPGQSAGNTIYF. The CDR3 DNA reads TGTGCCAGTAGTCTCGTCCCGGGACAGTCGGCTGGAAACACCATATATTTT.

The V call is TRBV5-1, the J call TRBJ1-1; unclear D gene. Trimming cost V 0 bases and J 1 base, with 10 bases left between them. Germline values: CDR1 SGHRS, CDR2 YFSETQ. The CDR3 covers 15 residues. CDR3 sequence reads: CASSLVGGPNTEAFF. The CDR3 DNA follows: TGCGCCAGCAGCTTGGTCGGAGGCCCGAACACTGAAGCTTTCTTT.

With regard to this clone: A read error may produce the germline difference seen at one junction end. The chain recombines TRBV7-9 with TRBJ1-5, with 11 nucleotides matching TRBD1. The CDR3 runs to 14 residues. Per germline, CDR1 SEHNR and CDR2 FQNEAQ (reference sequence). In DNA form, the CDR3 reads TGTTCCAGCAGCCGCGGGACAGGGGGATTCGCCCAGCATTTT. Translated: CSSSRGTGGFAQHF.

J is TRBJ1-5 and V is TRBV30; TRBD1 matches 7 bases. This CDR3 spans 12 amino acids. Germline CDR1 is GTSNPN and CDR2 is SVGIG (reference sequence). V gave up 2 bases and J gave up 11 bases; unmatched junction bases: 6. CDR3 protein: CAWSPTQGSQHF. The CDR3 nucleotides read TGTGCCTGGAGTCCGACACAGGGGTCCCAGCATTTT.

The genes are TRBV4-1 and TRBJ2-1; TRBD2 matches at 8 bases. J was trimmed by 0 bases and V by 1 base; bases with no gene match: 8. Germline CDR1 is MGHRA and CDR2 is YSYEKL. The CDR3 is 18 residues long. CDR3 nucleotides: TGCGCCAGCAGCCAAGGGTACAGCGGGAGACCCTCCTACAATGAGCAGTTCTTC. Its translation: CASSQGYSGRPSYNEQFF.

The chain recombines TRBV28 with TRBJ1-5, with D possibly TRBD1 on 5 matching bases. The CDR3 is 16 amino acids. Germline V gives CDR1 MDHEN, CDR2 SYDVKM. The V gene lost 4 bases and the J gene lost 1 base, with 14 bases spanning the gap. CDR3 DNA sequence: TGTGCCAGCAGTTCGGGGGGTGGAGTGAGCAATCAGCCCCAGCATTTT. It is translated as CASSSGGGVSNQPQHF.

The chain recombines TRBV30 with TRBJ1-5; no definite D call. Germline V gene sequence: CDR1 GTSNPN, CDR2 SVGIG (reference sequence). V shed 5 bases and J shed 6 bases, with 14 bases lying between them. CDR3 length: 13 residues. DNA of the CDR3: TGTGCCTGGTCCCGGGTTGGCGGTCAGCCCCAGCATTTT. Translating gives CAWSRVGGQPQHF.

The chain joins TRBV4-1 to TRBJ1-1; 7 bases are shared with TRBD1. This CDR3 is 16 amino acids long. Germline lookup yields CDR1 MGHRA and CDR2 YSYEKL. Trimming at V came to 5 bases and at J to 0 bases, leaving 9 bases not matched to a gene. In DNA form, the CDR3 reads TGCGCCAGCAGCGGGGACAGCCTACTCATGAACACTGAAGCTTTCTTT. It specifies CASSGDSLLMNTEAFF.

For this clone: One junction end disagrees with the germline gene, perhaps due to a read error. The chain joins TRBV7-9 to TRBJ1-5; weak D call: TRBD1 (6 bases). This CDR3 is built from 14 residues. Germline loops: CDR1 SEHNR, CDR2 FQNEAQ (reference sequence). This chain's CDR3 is CSSSVQGGGQPQHF. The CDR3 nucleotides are TGTTCCAGCAGCGTACAGGGAGGGGGACAGCCCCAGCATTTT.

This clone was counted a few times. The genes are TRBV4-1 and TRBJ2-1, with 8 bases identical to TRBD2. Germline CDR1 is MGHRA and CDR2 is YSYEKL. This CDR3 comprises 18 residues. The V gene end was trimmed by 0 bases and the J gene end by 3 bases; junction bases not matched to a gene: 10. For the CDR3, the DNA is TGCGCCAGCAGCCAAGATGTTTCCCGGGGGGGCCTCTACAATGAGCAGTTCTTC. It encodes CASSQDVSRGGLYNEQFF.

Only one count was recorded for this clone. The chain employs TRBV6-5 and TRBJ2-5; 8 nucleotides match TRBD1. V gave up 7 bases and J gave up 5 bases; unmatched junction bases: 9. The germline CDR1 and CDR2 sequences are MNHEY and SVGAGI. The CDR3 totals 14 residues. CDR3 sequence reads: CASTPGGVEETQYF. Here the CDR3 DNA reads TGTGCCAGCACCCCAGGGGGCGTCGAGGAGACCCAGTACTTC.

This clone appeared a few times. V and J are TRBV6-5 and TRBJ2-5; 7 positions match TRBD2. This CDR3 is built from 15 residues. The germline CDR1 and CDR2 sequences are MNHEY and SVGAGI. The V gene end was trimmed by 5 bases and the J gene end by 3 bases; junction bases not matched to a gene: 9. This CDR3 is CASSSEGAGEETQYF. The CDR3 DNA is TGTGCCAGCAGTAGTGAGGGTGCGGGGGAAGAGACCCAGTACTTC.

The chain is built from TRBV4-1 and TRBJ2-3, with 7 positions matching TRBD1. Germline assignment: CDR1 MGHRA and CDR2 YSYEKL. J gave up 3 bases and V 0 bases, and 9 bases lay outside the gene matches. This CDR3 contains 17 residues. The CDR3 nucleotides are TGCGCCAGCAGCCAAGATTTATGGACAGGCAGGACAGATACGCAGTATTTT. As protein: CASSQDLWTGRTDTQYF.

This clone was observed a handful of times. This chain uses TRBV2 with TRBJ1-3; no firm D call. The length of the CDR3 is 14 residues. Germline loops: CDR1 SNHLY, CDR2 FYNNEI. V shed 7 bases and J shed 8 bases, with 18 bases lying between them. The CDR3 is CASKITVLGDTIYF. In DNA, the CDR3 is TGTGCCAGCAAGATTACGGTGCTCGGGGACACCATATATTTT.

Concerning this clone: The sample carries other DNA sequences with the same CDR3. This CDR3 is CASSVTGGTEAFF. CDR3 DNA: TGTGCCAGCAGCGTGACAGGGGGCACTGAAGCTTTCTTT. The rearrangement joins TRBV9 to TRBJ1-1, with 9 bases lining up with TRBD1. This CDR3 is built from 13 residues. In germline, CDR1 is SGDLS, CDR2 YYNGEE. The V segment lost 2 bases and the J segment 4 bases; nucleotides outside the gene matches: 0.

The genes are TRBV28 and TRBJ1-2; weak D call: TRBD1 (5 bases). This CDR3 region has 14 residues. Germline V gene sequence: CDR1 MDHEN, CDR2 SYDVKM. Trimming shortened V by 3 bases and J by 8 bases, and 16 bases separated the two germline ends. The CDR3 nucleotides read TGTGCCAGCAGTTTTCAGCGGGGCTCTTGGGGCTACACCTTC. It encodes CASSFQRGSWGYTF.

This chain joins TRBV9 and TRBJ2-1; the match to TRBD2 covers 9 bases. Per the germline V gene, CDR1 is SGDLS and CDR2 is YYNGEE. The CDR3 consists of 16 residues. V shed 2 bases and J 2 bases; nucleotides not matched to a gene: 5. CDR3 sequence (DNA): TGTGCCAGCAGCGTGTCCCTAGCGGGAACCTACAATGAGCAGTTCTTC. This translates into CASSVSLAGTYNEQFF.

The CDR3 DNA is TGTGCCTCCTCGTCGGCCTACAATGAGCAGTTCTTC. The encoded protein is CASSSAYNEQFF. V usage is TRBV10-3 and J usage is TRBJ2-1; D is unresolved. CDR1 is ENHRY, CDR2 SYGVKD, per germline. This CDR3 region has 12 residues. Trimming stripped 11 bases from V and 2 bases from J, with 10 bases between.

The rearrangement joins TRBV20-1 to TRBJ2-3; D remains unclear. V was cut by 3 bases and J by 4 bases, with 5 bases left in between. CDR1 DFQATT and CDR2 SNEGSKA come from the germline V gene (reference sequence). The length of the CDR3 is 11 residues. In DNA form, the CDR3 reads TGCAGTGCTAGGTGGCCAGATACGCAGTATTTT. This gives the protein CSARWPDTQYF.

In DNA form, the CDR3 reads TGTGCCAGCAGCTACAGGACAGGCGGACTCGAGCAGTACTTC. Amino acids: CASSYRTGGLEQYF. This chain links TRBV7-2 with TRBJ2-7; 7 nucleotides line up with TRBD1. Germline V gene lookup returns CDR1 SGHTA and CDR2 FQGNSA. The CDR3 runs to 14 residues. The ends lost 4 bases at V and 6 bases at J; junction bases unmatched: 9.

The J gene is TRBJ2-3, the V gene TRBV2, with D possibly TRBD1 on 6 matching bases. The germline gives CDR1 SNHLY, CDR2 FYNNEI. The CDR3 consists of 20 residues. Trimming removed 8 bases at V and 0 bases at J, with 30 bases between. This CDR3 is CASVGWVRDTSSTSTDTQYF. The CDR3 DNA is TGTGCCAGCGTCGGTTGGGTCCGGGACACCTCTTCGACTAGCACAGATACGCAGTATTTT.